The 30 T cell receptor beta chains below come from one sample, sequenced in a study of post-analysis software for immune sequencing data. Every TCR beta cDNA library bore unique molecular identifiers. MiXCR was run by TCRdb on the PCR reads, yielding one entry per CDR3 protein. The table lists more than 500,000 distinct CDR3 sequences, approximately 31% of them singletons. The antigens these receptors bind are not known. Study-level results: Compared with controls, patients had more of roughly 5 TRBV segments, including TRBV5-6, TRBV5-1 and TRBV20-1.

The sample taken for sequencing was blood. These receptors all stem from a girl younger than 18 with multiple sclerosis.

The chain's CDR3 is CASSYSDFPNYGYTF. In DNA form, the CDR3 reads TGTGCCAGCAGTTACAGCGACTTCCCTAACTATGGCTACACCTTC. The rearrangement uses TRBV28 and TRBJ1-2; D call uncertain. The germline gives CDR1 MDHEN, CDR2 SYDVKM. The CDR3 runs 15 residues. Trimming pared 4 bases from V and 0 bases from J, leaving 12 bases between.

In this sample, this clonotype turned up a few times. CDR3 sequence reads: CATSIRQTYTEAFF. CDR3 DNA: TGTGCCACCAGCATCCGACAGACTTACACTGAAGCTTTCTTT. V and J are TRBV15 and TRBJ1-1; the D gene is possibly TRBD1 (5 bases). The CDR3 is 14 residues long. The V gene lost 4 bases and the J gene lost 3 bases, with 12 bases spanning the gap. The germline gives CDR1 LNHNV, CDR2 YYDKDF (reference sequence).

This clonotype has more than one count but fewer than ten. The chain carries TRBV28 and TRBJ2-5; D might be TRBD1 (6 bases). The V and J ends lost 3 bases and 3 bases respectively, with 8 bases between them. The CDR3 length is 13 residues. Germline loops: CDR1 MDHEN, CDR2 SYDVKM. The CDR3 sequence is CASSFRDKETQYF. Written as DNA, the CDR3 is TGTGCCAGCAGTTTCCGGGACAAAGAGACCCAGTACTTC.

The table lists this clonotype with a few counts. One end of the junction is discordant with germline, which a read error may explain. This sequence joins TRBV5-1 and TRBJ2-6; D gene uncertain. The CDR3 is 13 residues long. The germline V gene has CDR1 SGHRS and CDR2 YFSETQ. As DNA, the CDR3 is TGCGTCAGCAGCACGGCTGGGGCCAACGTCCTGACTTTC. Translated: CVSSTAGANVLTF.

There are a few counts of this clonotype. CDR3 region: CASSKEKLAGCQETQYF. The CDR3 region has the DNA TGTGCCAGCAGCAAAGAAAAACTAGCGGGGTGCCAAGAGACCCAGTACTTC. The V and J genes are TRBV21-1 and TRBJ2-5; the table's TRBD2 call for D was not verified on the DNA. TRBV21-1 is described as a pseudogene. The CDR3 runs to 17 residues.

As concerns this clonotype: An end of the junction differs from the germline gene, which may be a read error. CDR3 in amino acids: CTIRRDTSFEQYF. CDR3 in DNA: TGTACCATCAGGCGGGACACCTCTTTCGAGCAGTACTTC. V is TRBV10-3 and J is TRBJ2-4, with D tentatively TRBD1 or TRBD2 (6 bases each). Near its end, the DNA agrees better with TRBJ2-7, so the J call may be wrong. From germline, CDR1 is ENHRY and CDR2 SYGVKD. This CDR3 region has 13 residues.

The chain recombines TRBV7-3 with TRBJ2-3, with D unclear. CDR3 length: 14 residues. The germline gives CDR1 SGHTA, CDR2 FQGTGA. Trimming shortened V by 5 bases and J by 2 bases, and 11 bases separated the two germline ends. Written as DNA, the CDR3 is TGTGCCAGCAGCGCAGCCAGGCACACAGATACGCAGTATTTT. As protein: CASSAARHTDTQYF.

Notes on this clonotype: At one end, the junction sequence differs from germline, possibly due to a read error. The chain couples TRBV15 to TRBJ2-7; D remains unclear. This CDR3 comprises 15 residues. CDR1 is LNHNV and CDR2 is YYDKDF in the germline V gene (reference sequence). The CDR3 is CAISRPQAASGEQYF. As DNA, the CDR3 is TGTGCCATCAGCAGACCCCAGGCGGCTTCGGGCGAGCAGTACTTC.

The chain links TRBV5-1 to TRBJ2-1; 12 bases map to TRBD2. The germline V gene has CDR1 SGHRS and CDR2 YFSETQ. This CDR3 is built from 16 residues. The V segment lost 0 bases and the J segment 7 bases; nucleotides outside the gene matches: 5. The CDR3 DNA reads as TGCGCCAGCAGCTTGGTAGCTAGCGGGGGGGCGAATGAGCAGTTCTTC. Translation: CASSLVASGGANEQFF.

About this clonotype: A junction end diverges from the germline sequence, so it may reflect a read error. J is TRBJ1-4 and V is TRBV29-1; D uncertain. The CDR3 is 13 amino acids. Germline V lookup: CDR1 SQVTM, CDR2 ANQGSEA. CDR3 in amino acids: CSVAYGRNEKRFF. The CDR3 nucleotides are TGCAGCGTTGCCTACGGGCGTAATGAAAAACGGTTTTTT.

This chain joins TRBV29-1 and TRBJ2-3; 11 positions match TRBD1. Per germline, CDR1 SQVTM and CDR2 ANQGSEA. The V segment lost 2 bases and the J segment 4 bases; nucleotides outside the gene matches: 11. This CDR3 is built from 17 residues. CDR3 in DNA: TGCAGCGTTGAATTACGGGACAGGGGGGCGAGCGCAGATACGCAGTATTTT. Protein product: CSVELRDRGASADTQYF.

This chain links TRBV29-1 with TRBJ2-5, with a tentative D call TRBD1 (5 bases). The V and J ends lost 3 bases and 2 bases respectively, with 7 bases between them. The length of the CDR3 is 12 residues. CDR1 is SQVTM, CDR2 ANQGSEA, per germline. CDR3 in amino acids: CSVDDRQETQYF. For the CDR3, the DNA is TGCAGCGTTGATGACAGACAAGAGACCCAGTACTTC.

The rearrangement links TRBV5-1 to TRBJ2-7, with D possibly being TRBD2 (5 bases). Germline V CDR1 and CDR2: SGHRS, YFSETQ. Trimming removed 1 base at V and 7 bases at J, with 15 bases between. The CDR3 runs 14 residues. The CDR3: CASSLSQATGEQYF. The CDR3, as DNA: TGCGCCAGCAGCTTGAGCCAGGCTACGGGAGAGCAGTACTTC.

The chain combines TRBV7-6 with TRBJ2-5; D perhaps matches TRBD1 (6 bases). Per germline, CDR1 SGHVS and CDR2 FNYEAQ. The length of the CDR3 is 14 residues. Trimming shortened V by 5 bases and J by 5 bases, and 15 bases separated the two germline ends. The CDR3 loop is CASSPLTGLETQYF. The CDR3 DNA sequence: TGTGCCAGCAGCCCCTTGACAGGTTTGGAGACCCAGTACTTC.

In its sample, this clonotype was seen a few times. The chain employs TRBV5-1 and TRBJ1-4; TRBD1 aligns across 9 bases. The germline gives CDR1 SGHRS, CDR2 YFSETQ. After removal of 4 bases from V and 4 bases from J, the junction contained 2 bases not matched to a gene. The CDR3 is made up of 14 amino acids. DNA of the CDR3: TGCGCCAGCAGCCAGGACAGGGGTAATGAAAAACTGTTTTTT. Protein sequence: CASSQDRGNEKLFF.

CDR3 in amino acids: CASSRLPNEQFF. CDR3 bases: TGTGCCAGCAGCCGACTCCCCAATGAGCAGTTCTTC. V is TRBV5-6 and J is TRBJ2-1; D remains ambiguous. This CDR3 spans 12 amino acids. Germline CDR1 SGHDT, CDR2 YYEEEE. Trimming removed 4 bases at V and 6 bases at J, with 8 bases between.

The chain couples TRBV5-1 to TRBJ2-1; 8 bases align to TRBD1. This CDR3 contains 16 residues. The V gene end was trimmed by 4 bases and the J gene end by 0 bases; junction bases not matched to a gene: 6. Germline lookup yields CDR1 SGHRS and CDR2 YFSETQ. Here the CDR3 reads CASSIDRGSSYNEQFF. CDR3 sequence (DNA): TGCGCCAGCAGCATAGACAGGGGAAGCTCCTACAATGAGCAGTTCTTC.

This clonotype was counted only a few times. The CDR3 protein is CASTLGRGNYGYTF. The DNA of the CDR3 is TGTGCCAGCACCCTGGGGAGGGGTAACTATGGCTACACCTTC. This sequence joins TRBV6-5 and TRBJ1-2; D possibly corresponds to TRBD1 (5 bases). V was clipped by 7 bases and J by 1 base, with 13 bases between them. Germline CDR1 and CDR2: MNHEY and SVGAGI. The CDR3 spans 14 residues.

The J gene is TRBJ2-3, the V gene TRBV20-1; TRBD2 matches at 10 bases. This CDR3 region has 17 residues. Germline V gives CDR1 DFQATT, CDR2 SNEGSKA (reference sequence). V trimming: 0 bases; J trimming: 2 bases; junction bases outside the gene matches: 8. The CDR3 sequence is CSARDPSGGADTDTQYF. The CDR3 DNA reads TGCAGTGCTAGAGATCCGAGCGGGGGGGCAGACACAGATACGCAGTATTTT.

The V gene is TRBV5-1, the J gene TRBJ1-2; 7 nucleotides line up with TRBD1. Losses at the gene ends were 4 bases for V and 0 bases for J; bases not matched to a gene: 3. The CDR3 has 14 residues. Germline V gene data show CDR1 as SGHRS and CDR2 as YFSETQ. The CDR3 sequence is CASSEGQANYGYTF. CDR3 DNA: TGCGCCAGCAGCGAAGGACAGGCTAACTATGGCTACACCTTC.

This clonotype turned up a few times. The chain employs TRBV4-1 and TRBJ1-4; 10 positions agree with TRBD1. CDR3 length equals 15 residues. With V trimmed by 1 base and J by 6 bases, 2 bases remained unmatched. Germline lookup yields CDR1 MGHRA and CDR2 YSYEKL. The CDR3 DNA reads as TGCGCCAGCAGCCAAGTGGGACAGGGGTATGAAAAACTGTTTTTT. Translated: CASSQVGQGYEKLFF.

The count of this clonotype is one. V gene TRBV12-3 or TRBV12-4 combines with J gene TRBJ2-7; the match to TRBD1 covers 9 bases. V shed 6 bases, J shed 3 bases, and the junction held 3 bases outside the gene matches. There are 13 residues in the CDR3. The CDR3 DNA is TGTGCCAGCAGGATGACAGGGGGCTACGAGCAGTACTTC. It encodes CASRMTGGYEQYF.

Turning to this clonotype: This clone may be a read error of a much larger clone one base away. V usage is TRBV29-1 and J usage is TRBJ1-2; 8 bases match TRBD1. The CDR3 spans 15 residues. CDR1 is SQVTM, CDR2 ANQGSEA, per germline. J was trimmed by 4 bases and V by 3 bases; bases with no gene match: 10. CDR3 coding DNA: TGCAGCGTTGACCCTGGACAGGGAGATTGCTATGGCTACACCTTC. This translates into CSVDPGQGDCYGYTF.

This clonotype has only a few counts. The chain joins TRBV7-8 to TRBJ2-7, with 9 bases matching TRBD1. J gave up 2 bases and V 0 bases, and 11 bases lay outside the gene matches. The germline CDR1 and CDR2 sequences are SGHVS and FQNEAQ. The CDR3 is made up of 18 amino acids. CDR3 residues: CASSLARTGAGKAYEQYF. CDR3 nucleotides: TGTGCCAGCAGCTTAGCAAGGACAGGGGCCGGTAAGGCCTACGAGCAGTACTTC. The full variable domain, completed using reference TRBV7-8 and TRBJ2-7, is GAGVSQSPRYKVAKRGQDVALRCDPISGHVSLFWYQQALGQGPEFLTYFQNEAQLDKSGLPSDRFFAERPEGSVSTLKIQRTQQEDSAVYLCASSLARTGAGKAYEQYFGPGTRLTVT.

In its sample, this clonotype was seen a few times. The chain couples TRBV25-1 to TRBJ2-5; D uncertain. Germline values: CDR1 MGHDK, CDR2 SYGVNS. The CDR3 has 13 residues. V was pared by 4 bases and J by 0 bases, with 6 bases between. The DNA of the CDR3 is TGTGCCAGCAGTGGGGTCTACCAAGAGACCCAGTACTTC. This codes for CASSGVYQETQYF. The full variable domain, rest sourced from reference TRBV25-1 and TRBJ2-5, is EADIYQTPRYLVIGTGKKITLECSQTMGHDKMYWYQQDPGMELHLIHYSYGVNSTEKGDLSSESTVSRIRTEHFPLTLESARPSHTSQYLCASSGVYQETQYFGPGTRLLVL.

This chain uses TRBV6-1 with TRBJ1-2, with a weak D call TRBD1 (5 bases). CDR1 MNHNS and CDR2 SASEGT come from the germline V gene. Trimming removed 7 bases at V and 3 bases at J, with 15 bases between. The length of the CDR3 is 14 residues. The CDR3: CASTLRREDYGYTF. In DNA form, the CDR3 reads TGTGCCAGCACTCTCCGCAGGGAGGACTATGGCTACACCTTC.

This clonotype was counted a few times. The chain employs TRBV4-1 and TRBJ2-1; D may be TRBD1 (6 bases). This CDR3 comprises 13 residues. Looked up from germline, CDR1 is MGHRA and CDR2 is YSYEKL. V lost 1 base and J lost 8, with 9 bases in between. In nucleotides, the CDR3 is TGCGCCAGCAGCCAAGGGACAGTTGATGAGCAGTTCTTC. Protein: CASSQGTVDEQFF.

The chain carries TRBV6-5 and TRBJ2-7; 8 nucleotides agree with TRBD1. The closer fit of TRBJ2-5 to the DNA end suggests the J call may be wrong. CDR3 size: 13 residues. CDR1 and CDR2 (germline): MNHEY, SVGAGI. The CDR3 spells CASSRRGQQTQYF. DNA of the CDR3: TGTGCCAGCAGCCGCAGGGGGCAACAGACCCAGTACTTC.

The chain has TRBV6-5 and TRBJ2-1; 8 bases agree with TRBD2. This CDR3 is 13 amino acids long. V shed 6 bases and J 10 bases; nucleotides not matched to a gene: 8. Germline V gene lookup returns CDR1 MNHEY and CDR2 SVGAGI. CDR3 amino acids: CASSKPGGVEQFF. The CDR3 region has the DNA TGTGCCAGCAGCAAGCCCGGGGGGGTGGAGCAGTTCTTC.

The chain carries TRBV10-2 and TRBJ2-2; D is ambiguous. CDR3 length equals 13 residues. Germline V gene lookup returns CDR1 WSHSY and CDR2 SAAADI. The ends were cut back, 5 bases at V and 7 bases at J, with 11 bases in the middle. The CDR3 region is CASSPVPIGELFF. The CDR3 DNA reads as TGCGCCAGCAGTCCCGTCCCTATCGGGGAGCTGTTTTTT.